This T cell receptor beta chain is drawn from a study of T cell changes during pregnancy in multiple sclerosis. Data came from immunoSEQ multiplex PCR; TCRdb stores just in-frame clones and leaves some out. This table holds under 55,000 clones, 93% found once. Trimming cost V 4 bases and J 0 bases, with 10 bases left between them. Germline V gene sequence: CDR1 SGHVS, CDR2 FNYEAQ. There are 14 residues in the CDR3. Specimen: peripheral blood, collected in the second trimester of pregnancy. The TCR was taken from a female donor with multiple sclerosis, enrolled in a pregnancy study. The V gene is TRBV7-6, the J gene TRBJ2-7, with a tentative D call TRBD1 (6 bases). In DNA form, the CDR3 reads TGTGCCAGCAGCTCCGACAGGACCTCCTACGAGCAGTACTTC. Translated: CASSSDRTSYEQYF.